This T cell receptor (beta chain) was recorded in a study of molecular identifiers for immune sequencing clone quantification. The overall study: The replicate experiment used RNA from roughly 20,000 or 100,000 naive CD8 cells. This RNA was split into five aliquots, and four of them were sequenced. General study findings and limits: Clones of above 20 RNA copies carried over 97% of effector molecules; in naive cells they carried under 1%.

Each CDR3 protein is one row after TCRdb ran MiXCR on the PCR reads. Among about half a million distinct CDR3 sequences listed, around 21% were seen once. With respect to this clonotype: No antigen is known for it. The junction departs from the called germline gene at one end, perhaps through a read error.

Per germline, CDR1 SGDLS and CDR2 YYNGEE. This CDR3 region has 13 residues. The authors sorted naive CD8 T cells as CD8+CD4-CCR7+CD45RA+. This TCR derives from a human donor in good health. Some libraries in this study had Jurkat cell RNA spiked in. V usage is TRBV9 and J usage is TRBJ1-1, with D hard to call. The specimen was naive CD8+ T cells from blood, with Jurkat cell RNA spiked in. Subset: FACS-sorted CD8+CD4-CCR7+CD45RA+ naive T cells. CDR3 sequence reads: CASSVGGYTDAFF. In DNA form, the CDR3 reads TGTGCCAGCAGCGTAGGCGGATACACTGACGCTTTCTTT.